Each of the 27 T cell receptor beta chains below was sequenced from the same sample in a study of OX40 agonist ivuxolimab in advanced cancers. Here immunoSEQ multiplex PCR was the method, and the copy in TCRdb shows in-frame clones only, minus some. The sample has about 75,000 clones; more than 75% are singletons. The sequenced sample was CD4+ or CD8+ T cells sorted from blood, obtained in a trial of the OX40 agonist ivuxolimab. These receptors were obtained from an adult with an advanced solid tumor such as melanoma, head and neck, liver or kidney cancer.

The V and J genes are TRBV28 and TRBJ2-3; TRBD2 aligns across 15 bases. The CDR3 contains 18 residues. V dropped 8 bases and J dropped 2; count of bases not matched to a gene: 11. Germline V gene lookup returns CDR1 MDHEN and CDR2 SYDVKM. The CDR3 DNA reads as TGTGCCAGCTCAAGGCGGGGGACTAGCGGGGGGTTCACAGATACGCAGTATTTT. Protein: CASSRRGTSGGFTDTQYF.

CDR3 in amino acids: CASSRISGGAAGELFF. As DNA, the CDR3 is TGTGCCAGCAGCAGAATTAGCGGGGGGGCCGCCGGGGAGCTGTTTTTT. The chain carries TRBV5-8 and TRBJ2-2; TRBD2 aligns across 11 bases. The CDR3 consists of 16 residues. V was pared by 4 bases and J by 6 bases, with 8 bases of the junction left unmatched. Germline values: CDR1 SGHTS, CDR2 YDEGEE.

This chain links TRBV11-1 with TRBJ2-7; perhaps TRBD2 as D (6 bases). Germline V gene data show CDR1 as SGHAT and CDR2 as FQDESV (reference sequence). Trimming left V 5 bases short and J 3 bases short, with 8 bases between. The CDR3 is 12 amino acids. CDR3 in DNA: TGTGCCAGCAGCCGGGGACTCTACGAGCAGTACTTC. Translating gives CASSRGLYEQYF.

For the CDR3, the DNA is TGTGCCAGTAGATCCTCCGAGGCAGGCAATAACTATGGCTACACCTTC. Its translation: CASRSSEAGNNYGYTF. The genes are TRBV19 and TRBJ1-2; no clear D gene. Germline CDR1 reads LNHDA; CDR2 reads SQIVND (reference sequence). Trimming cost V 6 bases and J 1 base, with 18 bases left between them. This CDR3 comprises 16 residues.

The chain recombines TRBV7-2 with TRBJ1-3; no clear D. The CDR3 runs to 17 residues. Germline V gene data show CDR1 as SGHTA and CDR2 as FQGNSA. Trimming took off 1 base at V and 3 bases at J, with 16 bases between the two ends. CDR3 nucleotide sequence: TGTGCCAGCAGCTTAGATGCGGCCAAAAGAGGTGGAAACACCATATATTTT. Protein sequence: CASSLDAAKRGGNTIYF.

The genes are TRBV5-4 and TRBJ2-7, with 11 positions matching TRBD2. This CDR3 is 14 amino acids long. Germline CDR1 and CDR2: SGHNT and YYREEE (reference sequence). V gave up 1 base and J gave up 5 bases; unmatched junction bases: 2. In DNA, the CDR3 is TGTGCCAGCAGCTTGACTAGCGGGGGACACGAGCAGTACTTC. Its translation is CASSLTSGGHEQYF.

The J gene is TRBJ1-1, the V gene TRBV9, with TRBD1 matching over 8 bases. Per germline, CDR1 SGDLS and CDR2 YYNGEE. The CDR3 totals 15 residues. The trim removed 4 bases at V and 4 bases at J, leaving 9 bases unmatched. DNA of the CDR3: TGTGCCAGCAGCCCTCTGGACAGGGTTACCACTGAAGCTTTCTTT. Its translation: CASSPLDRVTTEAFF.

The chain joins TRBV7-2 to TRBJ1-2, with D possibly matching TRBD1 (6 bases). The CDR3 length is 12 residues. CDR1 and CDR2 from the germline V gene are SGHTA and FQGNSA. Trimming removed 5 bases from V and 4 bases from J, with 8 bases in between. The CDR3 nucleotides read TGTGCCAGCAGCCTGACAGGCTATGGCTACACCTTC. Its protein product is CASSLTGYGYTF. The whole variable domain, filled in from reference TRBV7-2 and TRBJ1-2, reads GAGVSQSPSNKVTEKGKDVELRCDPISGHTALYWYRQSLGQGLEFLIYFQGNSAPDKSGLPSDRFSAERTGGSVSTLTIQRTQQEDSAVYLCASSLTGYGYTFGSGTRLTVV.

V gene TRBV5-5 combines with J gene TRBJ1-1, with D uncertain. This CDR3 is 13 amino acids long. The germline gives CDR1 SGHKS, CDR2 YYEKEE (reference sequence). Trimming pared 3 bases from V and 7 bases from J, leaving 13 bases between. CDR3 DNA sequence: TGTGCCAGCAGCTCCTGGGCCGGGTTTGAAGCTTTCTTT. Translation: CASSSWAGFEAFF.

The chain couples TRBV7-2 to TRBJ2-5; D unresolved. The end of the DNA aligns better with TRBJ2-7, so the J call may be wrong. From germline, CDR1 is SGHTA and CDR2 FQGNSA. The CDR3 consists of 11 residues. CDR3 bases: TGTGCCAGCAGCACCTACTACGAGCAGTACTTC. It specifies CASSTYYEQYF.

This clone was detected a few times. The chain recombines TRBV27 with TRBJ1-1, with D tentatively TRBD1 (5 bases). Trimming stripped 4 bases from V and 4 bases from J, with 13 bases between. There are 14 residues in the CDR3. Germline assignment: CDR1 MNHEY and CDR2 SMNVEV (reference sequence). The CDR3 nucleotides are TGTGCCAGCAGTTCCCGACAGTCTCTCACTGAAGCTTTCTTT. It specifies CASSSRQSLTEAFF.

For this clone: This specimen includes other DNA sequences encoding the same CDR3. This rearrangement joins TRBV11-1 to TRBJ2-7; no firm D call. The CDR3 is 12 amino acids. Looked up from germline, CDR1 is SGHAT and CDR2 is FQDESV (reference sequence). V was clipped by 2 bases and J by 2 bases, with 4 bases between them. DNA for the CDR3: TGTGCCAGCAGCTTACAGCCCTACGAGCAGTACTTC. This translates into CASSLQPYEQYF.

The CDR3 loop reads CASSLGPQGDSYEQYF. As DNA, the CDR3 is TGTGCCAGCAGCTTAGGGCCCCAGGGGGACTCCTACGAGCAGTACTTC. This chain links TRBV7-2 with TRBJ2-7, with 7 positions matching TRBD1. The CDR3 spans 16 residues. CDR1 and CDR2 (germline): SGHTA, FQGNSA. Trimming removed 1 base from V and 0 bases from J; junction bases left unmatched: 6. The full variable domain, its missing parts supplied by reference TRBV7-2 and TRBJ2-7, is GAGVSQSPSNKVTEKGKDVELRCDPISGHTALYWYRQSLGQGLEFLIYFQGNSAPDKSGLPSDRFSAERTGGSVSTLTIQRTQQEDSAVYLCASSLGPQGDSYEQYFGPGTRLTVT.

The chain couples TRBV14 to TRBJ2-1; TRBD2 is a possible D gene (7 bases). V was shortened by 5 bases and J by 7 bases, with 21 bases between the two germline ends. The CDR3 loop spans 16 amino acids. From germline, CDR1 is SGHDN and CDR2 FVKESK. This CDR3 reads CASSSSGGGSWNEQFF. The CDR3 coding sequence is TGTGCCAGCAGCAGTTCGGGGGGCGGGAGTTGGAATGAGCAGTTCTTC.

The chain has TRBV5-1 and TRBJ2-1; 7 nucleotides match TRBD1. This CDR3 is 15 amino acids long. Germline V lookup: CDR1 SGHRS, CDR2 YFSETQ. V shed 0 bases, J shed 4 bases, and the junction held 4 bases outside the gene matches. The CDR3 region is CASSLVQGVYNEQFF. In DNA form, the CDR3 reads TGCGCCAGCAGCTTGGTCCAGGGGGTTTACAATGAGCAGTTCTTC.

As DNA, the CDR3 is TGTGCCAGCAGCATTTTTTGGACTAGCGGCGACAATGAGCAGTTCTTC. Translating gives CASSIFWTSGDNEQFF. The chain combines TRBV7-2 with TRBJ2-1; 10 bases are a match to TRBD2. From germline, CDR1 is SGHTA and CDR2 FQGNSA. With 5 bases clipped from V and 5 bases from J, the junction kept 9 bases outside the gene matches. This CDR3 contains 16 residues.

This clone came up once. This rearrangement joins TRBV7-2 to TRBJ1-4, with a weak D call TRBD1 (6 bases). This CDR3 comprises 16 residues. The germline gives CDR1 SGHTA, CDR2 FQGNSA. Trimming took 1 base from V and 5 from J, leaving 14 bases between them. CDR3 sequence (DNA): TGTGCCAGCAGCTTAGGTGGCCGGGGGCTGAATGAAAAACTGTTTTTT. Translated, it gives CASSLGGRGLNEKLFF.

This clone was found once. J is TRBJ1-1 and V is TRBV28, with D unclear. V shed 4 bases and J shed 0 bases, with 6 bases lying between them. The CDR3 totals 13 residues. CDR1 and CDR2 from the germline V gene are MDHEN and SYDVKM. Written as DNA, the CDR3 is TGTGCCAGCAGTTCCACAGTGAACACTGAAGCTTTCTTT. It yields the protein CASSSTVNTEAFF.

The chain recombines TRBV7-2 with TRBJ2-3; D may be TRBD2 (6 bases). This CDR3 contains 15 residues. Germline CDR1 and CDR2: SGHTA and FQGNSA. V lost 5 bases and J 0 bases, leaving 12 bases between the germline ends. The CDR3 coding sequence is TGTGCCAGCAGCCAGGACTATACTAGCACAGATACGCAGTATTTT. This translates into CASSQDYTSTDTQYF.

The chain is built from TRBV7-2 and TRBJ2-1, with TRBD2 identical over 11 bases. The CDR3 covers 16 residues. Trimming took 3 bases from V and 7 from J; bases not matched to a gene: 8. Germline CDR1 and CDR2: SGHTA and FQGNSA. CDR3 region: CASSFYLAGGTNEQFF. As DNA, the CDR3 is TGTGCCAGCAGCTTCTATCTAGCGGGAGGAACGAATGAGCAGTTCTTC. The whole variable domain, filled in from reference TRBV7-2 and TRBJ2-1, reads GAGVSQSPSNKVTEKGKDVELRCDPISGHTALYWYRQSLGQGLEFLIYFQGNSAPDKSGLPSDRFSAERTGGSVSTLTIQRTQQEDSAVYLCASSFYLAGGTNEQFFGPGTRLTVL.

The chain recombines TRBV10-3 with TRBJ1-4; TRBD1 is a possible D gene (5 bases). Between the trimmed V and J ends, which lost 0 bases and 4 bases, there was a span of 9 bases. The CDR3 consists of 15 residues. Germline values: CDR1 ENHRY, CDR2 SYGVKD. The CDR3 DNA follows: TGTGCCATCAGTGAGTCGGGCGGGGGTAATGAAAAACTGTTTTTT. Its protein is CAISESGGGNEKLFF.

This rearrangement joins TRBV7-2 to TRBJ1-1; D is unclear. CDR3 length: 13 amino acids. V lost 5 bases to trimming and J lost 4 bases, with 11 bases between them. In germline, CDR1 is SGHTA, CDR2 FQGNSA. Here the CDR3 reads CASSIGPSTEAFF. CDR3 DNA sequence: TGTGCCAGCAGCATAGGGCCGAGCACTGAAGCTTTCTTT. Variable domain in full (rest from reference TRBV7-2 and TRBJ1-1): GAGVSQSPSNKVTEKGKDVELRCDPISGHTALYWYRQSLGQGLEFLIYFQGNSAPDKSGLPSDRFSAERTGGSVSTLTIQRTQQEDSAVYLCASSIGPSTEAFFGQGTRLTVV.

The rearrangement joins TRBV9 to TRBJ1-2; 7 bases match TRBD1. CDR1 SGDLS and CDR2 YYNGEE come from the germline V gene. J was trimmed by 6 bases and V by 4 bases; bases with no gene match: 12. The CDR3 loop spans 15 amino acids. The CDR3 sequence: CASSTRPGQDNGYTF. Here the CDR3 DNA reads TGTGCCAGCAGCACCCGACCCGGACAGGACAATGGCTACACCTTC.

The CDR3 loop reads CASSTQGRHNSPLHF. CDR3 DNA: TGTGCCAGTAGTACCCAAGGGCGGCACAATTCACCCCTCCACTTT. V usage is TRBV19 and J usage is TRBJ1-6; D remains ambiguous. The CDR3 is 15 amino acids. V was trimmed by 4 bases and J by 7 bases, leaving 14 bases between them. Per the germline V gene, CDR1 is LNHDA and CDR2 is SQIVND (reference sequence).

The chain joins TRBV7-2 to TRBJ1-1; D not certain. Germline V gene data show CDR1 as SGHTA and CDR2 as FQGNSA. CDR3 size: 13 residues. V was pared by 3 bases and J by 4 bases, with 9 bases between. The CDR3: CASSLWETTEAFF. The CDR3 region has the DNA TGTGCCAGCAGCTTGTGGGAAACCACTGAAGCTTTCTTT.

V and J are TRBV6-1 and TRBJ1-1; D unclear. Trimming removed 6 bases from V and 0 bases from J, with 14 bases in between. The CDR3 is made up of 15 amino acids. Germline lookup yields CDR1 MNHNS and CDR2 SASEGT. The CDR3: CASRYFTDLNTEAFF. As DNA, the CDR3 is TGTGCCAGCAGGTATTTCACAGATCTGAACACTGAAGCTTTCTTT.

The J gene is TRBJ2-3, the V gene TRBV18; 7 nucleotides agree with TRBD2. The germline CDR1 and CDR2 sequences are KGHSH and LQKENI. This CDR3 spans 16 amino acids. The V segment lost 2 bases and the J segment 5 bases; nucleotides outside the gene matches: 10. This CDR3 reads CASSPYSGPALDTQYF. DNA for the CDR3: TGTGCCAGCTCACCATATAGCGGGCCTGCCCTAGATACGCAGTATTTT.